Sequencing of this TCR beta chain was carried out in a study of cytomegalovirus exposure and HLA in healthy donors. Looked up from germline, CDR1 is SGHKS and CDR2 is YYEKEE (reference sequence). This CDR3 comprises 16 residues. The V gene end was trimmed by 1 base and the J gene end by 4 bases; junction bases not matched to a gene: 7. Use of 60 Vbeta and 13 Jbeta primers characterized the PCR. Only in-frame clones appear in the TCRdb table, and some are missing; sequencing was by immunoSEQ multiplex PCR. This table holds about 140,000 clones, roughly three quarters found once. This chain joins TRBV5-5 and TRBJ2-2; 7 bases agree with TRBD1. Sequences were obtained from PBMCs. This clonotype was sampled from a woman aged 25 to 39 in good health and CMV-seronegative. CDR3 bases: TGTGCCAGCAGCTTGTTGACAGGGAGAGTCACCGGGGAGCTGTTTTTT. Protein sequence: CASSLLTGRVTGELFF.